This T cell receptor beta chain was observed in a study of blood T cells in healthy people across ages. Study-level results: Age brought a roughly linear fall in TCR beta diversity measured per million T cells.

The CDR3 is made up of 13 amino acids. CDR1 is MNHEY, CDR2 SMNVEV, per germline (reference sequence). V lost 0 bases to trimming and J lost 11 bases, with 13 bases between them. Total RNA amounts of at least 5.5 micrograms were extracted per sample. A second PCR of roughly 7 to 11 cycles used a sample-barcoded 5' primer and a J-beta primer mix. TCRdb reanalysed the 5' RACE reads using MiXCR and keeps one entry per CDR3 protein. The sample has hundreds of thousands of distinct CDR3 sequences, under 45% seen once. This clonotype occurred a few times. The target antigen is unknown. This chain connects TRBV27 to TRBJ1-1, with a tentative D call TRBD1 (6 bases). Sequencing used blood. The receptor's source is a man aged 60 to 75 in good health. CDR3 amino acids: CASSLSKGGAAFF. The DNA for the CDR3 is TGTGCCAGCAGTTTATCGAAGGGGGGGGCCGCTTTCTTT.